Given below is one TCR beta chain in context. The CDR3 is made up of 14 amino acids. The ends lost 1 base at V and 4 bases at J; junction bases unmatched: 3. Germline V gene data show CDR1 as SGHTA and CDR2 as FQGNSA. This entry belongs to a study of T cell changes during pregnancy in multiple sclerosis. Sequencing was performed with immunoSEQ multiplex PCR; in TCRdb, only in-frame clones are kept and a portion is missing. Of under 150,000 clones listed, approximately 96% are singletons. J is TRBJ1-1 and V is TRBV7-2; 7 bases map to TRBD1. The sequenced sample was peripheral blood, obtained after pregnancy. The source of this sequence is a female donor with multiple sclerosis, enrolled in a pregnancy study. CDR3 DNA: TGTGCCAGCAGCTTAGTGACAGGGACCACTGAAGCTTTCTTT. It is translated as CASSLVTGTTEAFF.